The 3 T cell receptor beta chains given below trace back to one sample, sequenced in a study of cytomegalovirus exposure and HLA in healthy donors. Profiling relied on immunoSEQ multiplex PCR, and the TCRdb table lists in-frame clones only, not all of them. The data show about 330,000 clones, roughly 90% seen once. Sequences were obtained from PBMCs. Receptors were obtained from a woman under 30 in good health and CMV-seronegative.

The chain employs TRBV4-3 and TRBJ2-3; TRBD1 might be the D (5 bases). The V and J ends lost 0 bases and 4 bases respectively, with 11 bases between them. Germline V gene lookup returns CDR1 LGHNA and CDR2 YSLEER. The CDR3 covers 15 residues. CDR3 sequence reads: CASSQDAVGPDTQYF. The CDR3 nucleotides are TGCGCCAGCAGCCAAGATGCGGTGGGGCCAGATACGCAGTATTTT.

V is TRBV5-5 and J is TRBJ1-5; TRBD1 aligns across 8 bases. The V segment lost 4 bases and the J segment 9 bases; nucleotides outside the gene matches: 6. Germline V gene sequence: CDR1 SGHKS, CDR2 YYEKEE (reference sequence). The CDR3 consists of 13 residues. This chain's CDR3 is CASSLDRERPQHF. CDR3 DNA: TGTGCCAGCAGCCTGGACAGGGAAAGGCCCCAGCATTTT.

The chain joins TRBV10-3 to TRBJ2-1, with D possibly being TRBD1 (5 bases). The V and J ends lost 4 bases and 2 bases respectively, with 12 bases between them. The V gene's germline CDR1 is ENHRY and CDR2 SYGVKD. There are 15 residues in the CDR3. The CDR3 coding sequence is TGTGCCATCAGTGTTGCGGCAGGGACCTACAATGAGCAGTTCTTC. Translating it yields CAISVAAGTYNEQFF.